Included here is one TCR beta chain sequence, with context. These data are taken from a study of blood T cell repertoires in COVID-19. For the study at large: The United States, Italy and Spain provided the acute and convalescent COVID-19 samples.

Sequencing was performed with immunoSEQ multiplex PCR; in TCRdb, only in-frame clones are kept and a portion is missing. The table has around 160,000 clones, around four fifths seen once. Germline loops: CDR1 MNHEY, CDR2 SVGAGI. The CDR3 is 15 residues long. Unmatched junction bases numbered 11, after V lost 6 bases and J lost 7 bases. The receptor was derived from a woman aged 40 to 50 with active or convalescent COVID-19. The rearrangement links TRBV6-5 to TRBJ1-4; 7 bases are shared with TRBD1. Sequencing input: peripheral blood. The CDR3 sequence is CASRSPATGREKLFF. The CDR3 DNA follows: TGTGCCAGCAGATCCCCGGCGACAGGGCGTGAAAAACTGTTTTTT.